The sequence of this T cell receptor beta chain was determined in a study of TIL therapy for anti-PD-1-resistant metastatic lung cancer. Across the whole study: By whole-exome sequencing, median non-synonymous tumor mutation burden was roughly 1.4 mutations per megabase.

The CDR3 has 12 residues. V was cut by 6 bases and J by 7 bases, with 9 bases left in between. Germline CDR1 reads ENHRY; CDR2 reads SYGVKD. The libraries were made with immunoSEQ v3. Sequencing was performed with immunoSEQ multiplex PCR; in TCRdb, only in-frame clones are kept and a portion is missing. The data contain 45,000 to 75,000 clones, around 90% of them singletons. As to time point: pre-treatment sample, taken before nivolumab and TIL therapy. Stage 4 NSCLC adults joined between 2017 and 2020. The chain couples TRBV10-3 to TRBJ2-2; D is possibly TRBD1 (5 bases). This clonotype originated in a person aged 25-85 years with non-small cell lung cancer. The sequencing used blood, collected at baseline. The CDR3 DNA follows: TGTGCCATCAGACCGGACAACGGGGAGCTGTTTTTT. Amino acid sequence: CAIRPDNGELFF.